This TCR beta chain was sequenced for a study of human T cells and chemical hapten exposure. The wider study: Throughout a study of roughly 24 weeks, patients underwent weekly scalp administration of diphenylcyclopropenone doses.

Single cDNA molecules in the library carried unique molecular identifiers attached during preparation. In the study's own analysis: A per-sample median of around 88,000 TCRs was observed, with counts ranging from about 23,224 to 700,000. In TCRdb, the RACE reads were re-called with MiXCR into one record per CDR3 protein. The V and J calls and clone size come from TCRdb's table, not from the authors' own analysis. In the table there are about 82,000 distinct CDR3 sequences, roughly 13% of which are singletons. Time point in this sample: patch test 3, about 24 weeks after DPC sensitization. Treatment: therapeutic diphenylcyclopropenone sensitization with weekly scalp DPC. The germline CDR1 and CDR2 sequences are LGHDT and YNNKEL (reference sequence). The CDR3 covers 13 residues. Trimming removed 1 base from V and 7 bases from J, with 10 bases in between.

The chain has TRBV3-1 and TRBJ1-1; D possibly corresponds to TRBD1 (5 bases). The source is a woman aged 50 to 60 with alopecia areata. Some clones in this sample may be carry-over from other donors' samples. This specimen was whole blood, taken in connection with sensitization to the hapten diphenylcyclopropenone (DPC). The CDR3 nucleotides read TGTGCCAGCAGCCAAGTTACCGGGGGTGAAGCTTTCTTT. Its protein is CASSQVTGGEAFF.